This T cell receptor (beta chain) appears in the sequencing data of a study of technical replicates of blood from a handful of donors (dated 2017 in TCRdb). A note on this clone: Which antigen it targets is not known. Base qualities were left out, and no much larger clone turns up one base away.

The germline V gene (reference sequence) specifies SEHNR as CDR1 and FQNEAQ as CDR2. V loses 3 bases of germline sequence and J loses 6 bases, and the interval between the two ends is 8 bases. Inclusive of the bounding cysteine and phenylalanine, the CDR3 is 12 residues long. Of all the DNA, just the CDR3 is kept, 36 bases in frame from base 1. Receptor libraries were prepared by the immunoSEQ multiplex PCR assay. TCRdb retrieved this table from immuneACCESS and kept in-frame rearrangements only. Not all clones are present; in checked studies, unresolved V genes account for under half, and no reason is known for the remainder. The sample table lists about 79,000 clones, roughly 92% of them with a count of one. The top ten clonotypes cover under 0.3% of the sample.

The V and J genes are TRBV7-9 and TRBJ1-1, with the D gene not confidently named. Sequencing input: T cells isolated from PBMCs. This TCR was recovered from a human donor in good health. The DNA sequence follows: TGTGCCAGCAGCTTTAGCTGGCCTGAAGCTTTCTTT. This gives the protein CASSFSWPEAFF.